This T cell receptor beta chain emerged from a study of T-cell reconstitution after alpha-beta-depleted transplantation in children (dated by TCRdb to the mid-2010s). Background on the whole study: Using TCR repertoire profiling, the study followed T-cell immune reconstitution in a quantitative way in children after TCRalphabeta/CD19-depleted allogeneic hematopoietic cell transplantation. General study outcomes and caveats: Over subsequent months, a decline in hyperexpanded clone frequencies was noted, and after one year, T-cell counts and TCRbeta diversity were mostly ascribed to newly produced T cells. Apparently early alphabetaT-cell count recovery about two months after transplant reportedly relied on only several hundred rapidly expanded clones derived from non-depleted graft cells. The high TCRbeta diversity at day 60 in some patients was ascribed to recipient T cells and intrathymic progenitors that had survived conditioning.

The library relied on PCR. Sequencing was performed on an Illumina HiSeq 2500. Molecular barcoding was employed in the preparation of TCR libraries, with unique molecular identifiers being used to normalize TCRbeta repertoire quantification. TCRdb reprocessing: public reads trimmed at Q25 with fastp, clones called with MiXCR, in-frame beta chains kept. Here each entry gathers all rows of one CDR3 protein and keeps the most common genes and DNA. This sample gives 90,000 to 130,000 distinct CDR3 sequences in total; around 10% of them show up just once. The top ten hold around 35% of the sample. On this clonotype itself: Its cognate antigen has yet to be identified. No base-level quality is on record; no much larger clone is a single base apart.

Trimming removed 2 bases from V and 5 bases from J; the gene matches leave 1 base unexplained. For CDR1 and CDR2, the germline V gene lists MNHEY and SVGAGI. The CDR3, from cysteine to phenylalanine, totals 15 residues. Only CDR3 DNA remains: 45 bases, in frame from the first base. Per the publication, the treatment or condition label means: allogeneic hematopoietic cell transplantation with graft depleted of TCRalphabeta T cells and CD19 B cells. The children who served as transplant recipients had been given grafts of TCRalphabeta/CD19-depleted allogeneic hematopoietic cells. The chain joins TRBV6-5 to TRBJ2-1; 12 central nucleotides agree with TRBD1. The TCR originated in a boy younger than 10 with acute lymphoblastic leukemia, due to receive a stem cell transplant. The source material was PBMCs, sampled before TCRalphabeta/CD19-depleted stem cell transplant. The DNA sequence is given as TGTGCCAGCAGTTACCGGGACAGGGGGCACAATGAGCAGTTCTTC. This sequence encodes CASSYRDRGHNEQFF.